The clone carrying this TCR beta chain was seen repeatedly, ten times or more. Its antigen is still unknown. This sample is drawn from a study of early T cells in non-severe SARS-CoV-2 infection. Broader study findings: Private and CD4 specificities were missed by VDJdb matching, skewed to anti-spike CD8.

Unique molecular identifiers (one per individual cDNA molecule) were attached. TCRdb re-analysed the 5' RACE reads in MiXCR, keeping a single row per CDR3 protein. The sample yields approximately 62,000 distinct CDR3 sequences, 12% seen once. This CDR3 is built from 14 residues. V was cut by 1 base and J by 0 bases, with 9 bases left in between. Germline assignment: CDR1 DFQATT and CDR2 SNEGSKA (reference sequence). The receptor was isolated from an adult who was a healthcare worker with PCR-confirmed SARS-CoV-2 infection or an uninfected control (not recorded which). Sequencing used whole blood. V gene TRBV20-1 combines with J gene TRBJ1-1; the D is unclear. The CDR3 spells CSARAPGLNTEAFF. CDR3 in DNA: TGCAGTGCTAGAGCCCCCGGTTTGAACACTGAAGCTTTCTTT.